The clone carrying this T cell receptor (beta chain) showed up just once. The antigen is not known. The CDR3 runs to 12 residues. Per germline, CDR1 MNHNY and CDR2 SVGAGI (reference sequence). V dropped 10 bases and J dropped 4 bases, with 10 bases sitting between them. Researchers ran the PCR with 60 Vbeta and 13 Jbeta primers. The assay was immunoSEQ multiplex PCR, and TCRdb's table has in-frame clones only and misses some. The sample includes about 150,000 clones, 78% of them seen just once. This sample is drawn from a study of cytomegalovirus exposure and HLA in healthy donors. Across the whole study: Early on, a data release was issued that held 85 million to 95 million unique TCRs from HLA-typed donors. Findings and caveats of the study: For most TCR beta V segments, an earlier analysis put the productive rate at about 87% or about 30% of the time. In a later analysis, TCR beta V- and J-gene trimming showed a link to a missense DCLRE1C variant.

This clonotype was sampled from a male donor in good health and CMV-seronegative. The sample was PBMCs. The chain uses TRBV6-6 and TRBJ2-2; D is unresolved. The CDR3 reads CAIAWATGELFF. In DNA form, the CDR3 reads TGTGCCATCGCCTGGGCCACCGGGGAGCTGTTTTTT.